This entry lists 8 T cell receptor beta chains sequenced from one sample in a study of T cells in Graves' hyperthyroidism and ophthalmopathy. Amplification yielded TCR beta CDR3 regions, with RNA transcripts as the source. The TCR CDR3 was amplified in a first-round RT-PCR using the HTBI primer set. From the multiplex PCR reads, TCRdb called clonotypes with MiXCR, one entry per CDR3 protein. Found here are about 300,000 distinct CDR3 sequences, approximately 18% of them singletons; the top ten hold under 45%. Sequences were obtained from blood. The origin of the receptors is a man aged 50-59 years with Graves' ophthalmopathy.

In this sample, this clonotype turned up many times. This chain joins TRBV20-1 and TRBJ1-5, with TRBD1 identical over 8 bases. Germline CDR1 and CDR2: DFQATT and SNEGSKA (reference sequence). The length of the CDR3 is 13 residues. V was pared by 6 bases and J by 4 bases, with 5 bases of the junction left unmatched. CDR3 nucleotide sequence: TGCAGTGCCTACTACAGGGGGAATCAGCCCCAGCATTTT. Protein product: CSAYYRGNQPQHF.

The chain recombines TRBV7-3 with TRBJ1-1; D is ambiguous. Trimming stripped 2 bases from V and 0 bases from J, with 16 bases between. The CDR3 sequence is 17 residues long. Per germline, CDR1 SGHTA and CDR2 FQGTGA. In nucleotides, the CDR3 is TGTGCCAGCAGCTTACATAAGGTCCAGGCCATGAACACTGAAGCTTTCTTT. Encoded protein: CASSLHKVQAMNTEAFF.

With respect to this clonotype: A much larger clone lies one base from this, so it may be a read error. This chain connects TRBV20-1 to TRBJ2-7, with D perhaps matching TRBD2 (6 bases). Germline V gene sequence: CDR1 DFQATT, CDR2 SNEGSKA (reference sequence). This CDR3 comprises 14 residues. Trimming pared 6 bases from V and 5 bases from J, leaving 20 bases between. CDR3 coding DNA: TGCAGTGCCGTACGACGAAGAACTAGCCACGAGCAGTACTTC. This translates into CSAVRRRTSHEQYF.

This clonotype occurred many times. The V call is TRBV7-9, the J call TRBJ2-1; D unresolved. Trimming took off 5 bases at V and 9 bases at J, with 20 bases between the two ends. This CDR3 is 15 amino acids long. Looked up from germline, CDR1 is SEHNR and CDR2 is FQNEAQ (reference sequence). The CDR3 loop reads CASSGRKARHGEQFF. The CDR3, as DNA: TGTGCCAGCAGCGGTAGGAAGGCCCGTCACGGTGAGCAGTTCTTC.

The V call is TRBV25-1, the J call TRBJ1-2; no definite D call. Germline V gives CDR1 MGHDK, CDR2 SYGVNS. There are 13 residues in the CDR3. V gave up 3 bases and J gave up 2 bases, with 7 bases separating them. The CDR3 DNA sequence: TGTGCCAGCAGTGAGGGGAACAACTATGGCTACACCTTC. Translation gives CASSEGNNYGYTF.

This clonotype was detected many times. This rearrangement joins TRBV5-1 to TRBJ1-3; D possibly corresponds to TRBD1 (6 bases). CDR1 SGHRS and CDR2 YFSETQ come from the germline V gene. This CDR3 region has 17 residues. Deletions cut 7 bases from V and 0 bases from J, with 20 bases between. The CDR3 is CASGTNAIGGSGNTIYF. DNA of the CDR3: TGCGCCAGCGGGACAAACGCGATTGGCGGCTCTGGAAACACCATATATTTT.

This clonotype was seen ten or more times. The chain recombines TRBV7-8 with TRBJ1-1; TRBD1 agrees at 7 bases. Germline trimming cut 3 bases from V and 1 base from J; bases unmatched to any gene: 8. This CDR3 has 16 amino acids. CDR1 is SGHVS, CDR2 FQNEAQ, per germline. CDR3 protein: CASSFRPGGENTEAFF. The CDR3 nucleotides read TGTGCCAGCAGCTTCAGGCCAGGGGGGGAGAACACTGAAGCTTTCTTT.

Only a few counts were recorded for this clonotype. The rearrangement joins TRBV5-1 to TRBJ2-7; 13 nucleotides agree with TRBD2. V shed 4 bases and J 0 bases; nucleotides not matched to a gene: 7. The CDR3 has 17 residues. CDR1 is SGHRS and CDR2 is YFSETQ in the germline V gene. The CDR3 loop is CASSGWTSGSISYEQYF. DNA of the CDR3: TGCGCCAGCAGCGGATGGACTAGCGGGAGTATCTCCTACGAGCAGTACTTC. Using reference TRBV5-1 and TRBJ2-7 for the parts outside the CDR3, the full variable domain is KAGVTQTPRYLIKTRGQQVTLSCSPISGHRSVSWYQQTPGQGLQFLFEYFSETQRNKGNFPGRFSGRQFSNSRSEMNVSTLELGDSALYLCASSGWTSGSISYEQYFGPGTRLTVT.